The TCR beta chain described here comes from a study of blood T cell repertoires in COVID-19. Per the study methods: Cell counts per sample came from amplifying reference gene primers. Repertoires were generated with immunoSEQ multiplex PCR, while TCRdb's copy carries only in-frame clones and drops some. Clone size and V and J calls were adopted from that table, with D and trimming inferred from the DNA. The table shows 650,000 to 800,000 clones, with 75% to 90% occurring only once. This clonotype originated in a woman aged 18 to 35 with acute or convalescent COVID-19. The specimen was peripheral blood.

The CDR3 DNA follows: TGTGCCAGCAGCCTCGCGGGCGGGGGACCCTACAATGAGCAGTTCTTC. Its translation: CASSLAGGGPYNEQFF. The rearrangement uses TRBV3-1 (or the pseudogene TRBV3-2) and TRBJ2-1, with TRBD2 matching over 7 bases. J lost 2 bases, V lost 4 bases, and 8 bases had no gene match. CDR1 is LGHDT and CDR2 is YNNKEL in the germline V gene (reference sequence). This CDR3 is built from 16 residues.